This T cell receptor (beta chain) was found in a study of monozygotic twins with inflammatory bowel disease. This CDR3 has 16 residues. The germline CDR1 and CDR2 sequences are SGHTA and FQGTGA. TCRdb re-called the 5' RACE reads; every CDR3 protein appears as one record, without DNA. Its table records over 200,000 distinct CDR3 sequences. This TCR came from a human donor with ulcerative colitis or Crohn's disease, or a healthy co-twin of an affected twin (not recorded which). The sequenced material came from blood. This chain uses TRBV7-3 with TRBJ1-1. Here the CDR3 reads CASSLFLMSMNTEAFF.